Listed here are 15 T cell receptor beta chains from one sample, sequenced in a study of cytomegalovirus exposure and HLA in healthy donors. The PCR was carried out with 60 Vbeta primers and 13 Jbeta primers. TCRdb's table, derived via immunoSEQ multiplex PCR, lists solely in-frame clones and lacks some. Of about 110,000 clones listed, around 76% were seen once; the top ten hold about 2%. The sample comprised PBMCs. These receptor sequences come from a young man in good health and CMV-seronegative.

The V gene is TRBV4-3, the J gene TRBJ1-3; weak D call: TRBD1 (6 bases). Germline assignment: CDR1 LGHNA and CDR2 YSLEER. This CDR3 region has 16 residues. V dropped 0 bases and J dropped 1 base, with 10 bases sitting between them. The CDR3 is CASSQDRQGSGNTIYF. The CDR3 DNA follows: TGCGCCAGCAGCCAAGATCGGCAGGGGTCTGGAAACACCATATATTTT.

The chain recombines TRBV15 with TRBJ1-1; 10 bases line up with TRBD1. Germline V gene sequence: CDR1 LNHNV, CDR2 YYDKDF (reference sequence). The CDR3 runs to 15 residues. V lost 5 bases and J lost 1; bases outside the gene matches: 4. The CDR3 DNA follows: TGTGCCACCAGCGGCTGGACAGGGGGGAACACTGAAGCTTTCTTT. Translation: CATSGWTGGNTEAFF. The whole variable domain, filled in from reference TRBV15 and TRBJ1-1, reads DAMVIQNPRYQVTQFGKPVTLSCSQTLNHNVMYWYQQKSSQAPKLLFHYYDKDFNNEADTPDNFQSRRPNTSFCFLDIRSPGLGDTAMYLCATSGWTGGNTEAFFGQGTRLTVV.

V and J are TRBV5-4 and TRBJ1-4; 7 bases match TRBD1. Germline V lookup: CDR1 SGHNT, CDR2 YYREEE (reference sequence). V shed 2 bases, J shed 3 bases, and the junction held 4 bases outside the gene matches. The CDR3 length is 15 residues. In nucleotides, the CDR3 is TGTGCCAGCAGCTTCGCCGGACAGGCTAATGAAAAACTGTTTTTT. Its protein product is CASSFAGQANEKLFF.

V gene TRBV25-1 combines with J gene TRBJ2-5, with D maybe TRBD2 (6 bases). CDR3 size: 15 residues. V lost 0 bases, J lost 4 bases, and 12 bases lay in between. CDR1 and CDR2 (germline): MGHDK, SYGVNS. CDR3 nucleotides: TGTGCCAGCAGTGAATATACGGGGAGGAGAGAGACCCAGTACTTC. It translates to CASSEYTGRRETQYF.

The V and J genes are TRBV9 and TRBJ1-1, with D perhaps matching TRBD1 (6 bases). The CDR3 runs to 14 residues. Trimming removed 3 bases at V and 1 base at J, with 10 bases between. Germline V gene lookup returns CDR1 SGDLS and CDR2 YYNGEE. The chain's CDR3 is CASSGRDKNTEAFF. CDR3 bases: TGTGCCAGCAGCGGACGGGACAAGAACACTGAAGCTTTCTTT. The complete variable domain, with remaining parts taken from reference TRBV9 and TRBJ1-1, reads DSGVTQTPKHLITATGQRVTLRCSPRSGDLSVYWYQQSLDQGLQFLIQYYNGEERAKGNILERFSAQQFPDLHSELNLSSLELGDSALYFCASSGRDKNTEAFFGQGTRLTVV.

This clone showed up just once. The chain combines TRBV5-1 with TRBJ2-3, with D possibly being TRBD2 (6 bases). The CDR3 sequence is 15 residues long. Trimming removed 1 base from V and 2 bases from J, with 11 bases in between. Germline CDR1 and CDR2: SGHRS and YFSETQ. CDR3 sequence (DNA): TGCGCCAGCAGCTTGAAACGGGGGAACACAGATACGCAGTATTTT. This gives the protein CASSLKRGNTDTQYF.

There are many counts of this clone. The chain is built from TRBV4-1 and TRBJ1-3; D gene ambiguous. The germline V gene encodes CDR1 MGHRA and CDR2 YSYEKL. This CDR3 is built from 15 residues. With 1 base removed from V and 0 bases from J, the gap between germline ends came to 7 bases. CDR3 sequence reads: CASSQAGFSGNTIYF. CDR3 bases: TGCGCCAGCAGCCAAGCCGGGTTCTCTGGAAACACCATATATTTT.

The CDR3 is CASSFPGNLNTEAFF. CDR3 nucleotide sequence: TGTGCCAGCAGCTTCCCAGGGAACTTGAACACTGAAGCTTTCTTT. The J gene is TRBJ1-1, the V gene TRBV11-2, with a tentative D call TRBD1 (5 bases). In germline, CDR1 is SGHAT, CDR2 FQNNGV. The CDR3 spans 15 residues. V was pared by 3 bases and J by 0 bases, with 11 bases between.

This CDR3 is CASSPNIDAGDEQYF. The CDR3 bases are TGTGCCAGCTCACCAAATATTGACGCCGGGGACGAGCAGTACTTC. This chain connects TRBV18 to TRBJ2-7, with TRBD2 as a possible D gene (5 bases). This CDR3 has 15 amino acids. Deletions cut 2 bases from V and 5 bases from J, with 16 bases between. Germline assignment: CDR1 KGHSH and CDR2 LQKENI.

The DNA of the CDR3 is TGTGCCAGCAGTTCTTCAGGGGGCGGTCAGCCCCAGCATTTT. Protein: CASSSSGGGQPQHF. J is TRBJ1-5 and V is TRBV6-5; TRBD1 matches at 8 bases. V trimming: 4 bases; J trimming: 6 bases; junction bases outside the gene matches: 5. Looked up from germline, CDR1 is MNHEY and CDR2 is SVGAGI. The CDR3 covers 14 residues.

This clone was detected only once. The chain links TRBV4-3 to TRBJ2-1, with D possibly matching TRBD1 (5 bases). The CDR3 runs 14 residues. In germline, CDR1 is LGHNA, CDR2 YSLEER. V dropped 5 bases and J dropped 8 bases, with 16 bases sitting between them. Here the CDR3 DNA reads TGCGCCAGCAGCAACTCCAGACAGTCCGATGAGCAGTTCTTC. Translating gives CASSNSRQSDEQFF.

The chain carries TRBV7-9 and TRBJ2-7; possible D gene TRBD1, 7 bases. The length of the CDR3 is 15 residues. V lost 0 bases to trimming and J lost 3 bases, with 12 bases between them. Germline lookup yields CDR1 SEHNR and CDR2 FQNEAQ (reference sequence). DNA for the CDR3: TGTGCCAGCAGCTTAGCGGCAGGGGGGCTCTACGAGCAGTACTTC. Protein product: CASSLAAGGLYEQYF.

V and J are TRBV14 and TRBJ2-5, with unresolved D. The V and J ends lost 3 bases and 2 bases respectively, with 10 bases between them. Germline values: CDR1 SGHDN, CDR2 FVKESK. The CDR3 contains 14 residues. The CDR3 spells CASSHRSLQETQYF. CDR3 nucleotides: TGTGCCAGCAGCCACCGAAGCCTACAAGAGACCCAGTACTTC.

The genes are TRBV19 and TRBJ1-1, with TRBD1 matching over 8 bases. V lost 4 bases, J lost 5 bases, and 3 bases stayed unmatched. Germline CDR1 reads LNHDA; CDR2 reads SQIVND (reference sequence). This CDR3 region has 13 residues. The CDR3 protein is CASSRQGQTEAFF. The CDR3 region has the DNA TGTGCCAGTAGTAGACAGGGGCAAACTGAAGCTTTCTTT.

This clone appeared a few times. The chain links TRBV7-9 to TRBJ1-1; 12 bases are a match to TRBD1. V lost 5 bases, J lost 11 bases, and 3 bases stayed unmatched. Germline lookup yields CDR1 SEHNR and CDR2 FQNEAQ (reference sequence). The CDR3 totals 12 residues. This CDR3 reads CASSPGQGAAFF. The CDR3 DNA reads TGTGCCAGCAGCCCGGGACAGGGGGCGGCTTTCTTT.